This T cell receptor beta chain appears in the sequencing data of a study of T cells after posttransplantation cyclophosphamide. Remarks on this clone: The antigen remains undetermined.

The study, taken as a whole, reports: TRB clonality was highly associated with recipient CMV seropositivity and reactivation. Blood and skin or GI T cell repertoires showed limited TRB overlap. Donor-recipient repertoire similarity was low at 1-2 months, rising over year one.

Clones were sequenced by immunoSEQ multiplex PCR, and TCRdb holds only the in-frame ones, with some missing. This sample yields nearly 7,000 clones, of which around 80% are seen a single time; roughly a quarter belongs to the top ten. The related graft donor's blood sample was taken on the day of bone marrow donation. The sequenced material came from memory CD4+ T cells sorted from blood. The sequence came from a woman aged 50 to 65 in good health and a related stem cell transplant donor.

The CDR3 region is CASSPGGDWYGYTF. CDR3 coding DNA: TGTGCCAGCAGCCCCGGGGGGGACTGGTATGGCTACACCTTC. This chain links TRBV14 with TRBJ1-2; perhaps TRBD1 as D (5 bases). V was trimmed by 4 bases and J by 5 bases, leaving 14 bases between them. Germline assignment: CDR1 SGHDN and CDR2 FVKESK. This CDR3 has 14 amino acids.